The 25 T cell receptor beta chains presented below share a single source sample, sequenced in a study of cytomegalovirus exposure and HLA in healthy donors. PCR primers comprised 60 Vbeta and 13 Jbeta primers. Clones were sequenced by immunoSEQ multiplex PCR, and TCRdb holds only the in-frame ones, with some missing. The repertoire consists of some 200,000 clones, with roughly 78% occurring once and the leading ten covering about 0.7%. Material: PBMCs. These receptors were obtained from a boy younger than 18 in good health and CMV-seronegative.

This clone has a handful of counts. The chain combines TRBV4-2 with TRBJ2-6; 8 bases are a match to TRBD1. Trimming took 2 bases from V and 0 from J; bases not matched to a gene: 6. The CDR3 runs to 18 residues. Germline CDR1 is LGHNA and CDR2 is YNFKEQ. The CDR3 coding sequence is TGTGCCAGCAGCCAACCGGGACAGGCCCGCTCTGGGGCCAACGTCCTGACTTTC. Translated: CASSQPGQARSGANVLTF.

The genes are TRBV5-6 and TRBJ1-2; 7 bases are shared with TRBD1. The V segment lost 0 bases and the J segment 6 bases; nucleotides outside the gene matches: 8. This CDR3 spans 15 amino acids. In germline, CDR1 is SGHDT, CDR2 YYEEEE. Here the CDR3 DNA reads TGTGCCAGCAGCTTGGTCGGGACAGCTGGGGATGGCTACACCTTC. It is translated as CASSLVGTAGDGYTF. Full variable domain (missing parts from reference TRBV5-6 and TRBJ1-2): DAGVTQSPTHLIKTRGQQVTLRCSPKSGHDTVSWYQQALGQGPQFIFQYYEEEERQRGNFPDRFSGHQFPNYSSELNVNALLLGDSALYLCASSLVGTAGDGYTFGSGTRLTVV.

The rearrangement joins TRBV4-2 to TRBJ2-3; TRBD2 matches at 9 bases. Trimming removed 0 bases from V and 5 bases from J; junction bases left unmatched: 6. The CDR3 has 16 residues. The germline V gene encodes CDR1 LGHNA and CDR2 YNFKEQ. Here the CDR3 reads CASSQDPRGGRDTQYF. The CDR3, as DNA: TGTGCCAGCAGCCAAGATCCGCGGGGGGGGAGAGATACGCAGTATTTT.

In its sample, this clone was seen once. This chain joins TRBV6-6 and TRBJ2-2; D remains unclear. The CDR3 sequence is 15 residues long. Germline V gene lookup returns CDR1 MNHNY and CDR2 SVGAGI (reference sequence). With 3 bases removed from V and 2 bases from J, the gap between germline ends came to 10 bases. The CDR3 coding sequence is TGTGCCAGCAGTTATACCAGCGTTAACACCGGGGAGCTGTTTTTT. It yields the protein CASSYTSVNTGELFF.

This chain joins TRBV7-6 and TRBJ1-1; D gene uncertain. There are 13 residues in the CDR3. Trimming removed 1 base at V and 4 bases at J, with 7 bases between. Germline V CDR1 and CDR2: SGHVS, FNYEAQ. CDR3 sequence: CASSLEGGTEAFF. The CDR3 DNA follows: TGTGCCAGCAGCTTAGAGGGAGGCACTGAAGCTTTCTTT.

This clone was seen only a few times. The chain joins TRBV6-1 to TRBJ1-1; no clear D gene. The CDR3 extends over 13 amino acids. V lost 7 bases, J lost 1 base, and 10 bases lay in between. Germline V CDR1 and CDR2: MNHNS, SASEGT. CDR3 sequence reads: CASTKQQNTEAFF. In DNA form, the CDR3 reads TGTGCCAGCACCAAACAGCAGAACACTGAAGCTTTCTTT.

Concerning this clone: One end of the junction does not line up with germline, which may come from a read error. The DNA for the CDR3 is TGTTCCAGCAGCTTGGGTGGCCTGGACAGGGGGAAAGGCTACACCTTC. Protein sequence: CSSSLGGLDRGKGYTF. J is TRBJ1-2 and V is TRBV7-9; 10 positions match TRBD1. There are 16 residues in the CDR3. CDR1 and CDR2 (germline): SEHNR, FQNEAQ (reference sequence).

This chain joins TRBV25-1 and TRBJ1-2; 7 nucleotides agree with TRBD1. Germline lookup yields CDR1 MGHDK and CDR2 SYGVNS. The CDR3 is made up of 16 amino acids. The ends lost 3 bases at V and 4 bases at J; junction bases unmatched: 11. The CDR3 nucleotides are TGTGCCAGCAGTGAGGACTTGACAGGGAACCTCTATGGCTACACCTTC. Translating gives CASSEDLTGNLYGYTF.

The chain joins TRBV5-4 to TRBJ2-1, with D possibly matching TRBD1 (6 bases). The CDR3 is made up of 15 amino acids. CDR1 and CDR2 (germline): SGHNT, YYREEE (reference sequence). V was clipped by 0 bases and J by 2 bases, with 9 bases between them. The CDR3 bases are TGTGCCAGCAGCTTGGTACAGGGAACCTACAATGAGCAGTTCTTC. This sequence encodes CASSLVQGTYNEQFF.

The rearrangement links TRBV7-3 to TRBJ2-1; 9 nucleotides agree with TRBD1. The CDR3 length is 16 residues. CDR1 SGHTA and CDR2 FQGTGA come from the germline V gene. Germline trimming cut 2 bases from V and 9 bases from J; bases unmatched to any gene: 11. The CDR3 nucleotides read TGTGCCAGCAGCTTAGACCCAACAGGGGGCTGGGTTGAGCAGTTCTTC. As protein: CASSLDPTGGWVEQFF.

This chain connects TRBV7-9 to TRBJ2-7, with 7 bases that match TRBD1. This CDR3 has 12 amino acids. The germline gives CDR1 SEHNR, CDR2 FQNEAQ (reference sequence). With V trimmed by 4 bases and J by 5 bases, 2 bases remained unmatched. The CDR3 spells CASSSGTDEQYF. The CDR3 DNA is TGTGCCAGCAGCTCCGGGACAGACGAGCAGTACTTC.

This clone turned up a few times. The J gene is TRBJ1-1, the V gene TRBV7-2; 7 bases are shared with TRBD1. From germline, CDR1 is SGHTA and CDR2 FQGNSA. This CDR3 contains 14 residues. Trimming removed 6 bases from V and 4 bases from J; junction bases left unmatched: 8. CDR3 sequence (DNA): TGTGCCAGCAGTACTACAGGGGACCCCACTGAAGCTTTCTTT. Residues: CASSTTGDPTEAFF.

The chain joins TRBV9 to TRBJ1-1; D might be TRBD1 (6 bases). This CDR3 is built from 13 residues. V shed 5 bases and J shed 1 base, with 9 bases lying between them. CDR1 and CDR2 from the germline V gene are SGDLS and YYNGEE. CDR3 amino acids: CASSEGGNTEAFF. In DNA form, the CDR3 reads TGTGCCAGCAGTGAAGGGGGGAACACTGAAGCTTTCTTT.

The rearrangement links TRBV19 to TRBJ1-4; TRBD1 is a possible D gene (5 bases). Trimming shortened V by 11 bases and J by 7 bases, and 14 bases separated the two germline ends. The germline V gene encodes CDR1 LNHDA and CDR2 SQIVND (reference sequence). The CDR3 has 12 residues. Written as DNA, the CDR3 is TGTGCCGTGGGTAGGGGAGGTGAAAAACTGTTTTTT. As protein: CAVGRGGEKLFF.

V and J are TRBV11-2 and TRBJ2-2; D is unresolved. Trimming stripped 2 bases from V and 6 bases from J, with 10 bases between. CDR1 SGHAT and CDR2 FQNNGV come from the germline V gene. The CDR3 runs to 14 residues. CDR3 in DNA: TGTGCCAGCAGCTTACCTAGAGTCGCCGGGGAGCTGTTTTTT. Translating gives CASSLPRVAGELFF. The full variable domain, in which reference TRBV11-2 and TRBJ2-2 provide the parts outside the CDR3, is EAGVAQSPRYKIIEKRQSVAFWCNPISGHATLYWYQQILGQGPKLLIQFQNNGVVDDSQLPKDRFSAERLKGVDSTLKIQPAKLEDSAVYLCASSLPRVAGELFFGEGSRLTVL.

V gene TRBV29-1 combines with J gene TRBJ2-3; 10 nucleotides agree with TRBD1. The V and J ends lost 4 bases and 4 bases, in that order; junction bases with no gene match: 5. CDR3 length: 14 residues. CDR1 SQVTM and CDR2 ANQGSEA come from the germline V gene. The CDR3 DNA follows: TGCAGCGTTGGGGGACAGGGGTTGCCAGATACGCAGTATTTT. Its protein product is CSVGGQGLPDTQYF.

CDR3 protein: CASSFLTETEAFF. The DNA of the CDR3 is TGTGCCAGCAGTTTCCTGACTGAGACTGAAGCTTTCTTT. The chain combines TRBV6-5 with TRBJ1-1; D not resolved. The V end lost 4 bases, the J end lost 5 bases, and 11 bases lay between the germline ends. This CDR3 is 13 amino acids long. Germline V lookup: CDR1 MNHEY, CDR2 SVGAGI.

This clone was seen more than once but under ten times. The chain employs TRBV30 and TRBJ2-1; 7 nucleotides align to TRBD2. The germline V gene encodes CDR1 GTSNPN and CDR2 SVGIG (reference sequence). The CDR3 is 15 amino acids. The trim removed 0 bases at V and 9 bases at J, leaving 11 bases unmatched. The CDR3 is CAWSVWGRVGGEQFF. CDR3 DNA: TGTGCCTGGAGTGTATGGGGGAGGGTCGGCGGTGAGCAGTTCTTC.

The CDR3 loop is CASSLGPRGADTQYF. In DNA, the CDR3 is TGCGCCAGCAGCTTGGGGCCGCGGGGGGCAGATACGCAGTATTTT. V and J are TRBV5-1 and TRBJ2-3, with 8 bases that match TRBD2. J was trimmed by 4 bases and V by 0 bases; bases with no gene match: 4. Germline values: CDR1 SGHRS, CDR2 YFSETQ. This CDR3 has 15 residues.

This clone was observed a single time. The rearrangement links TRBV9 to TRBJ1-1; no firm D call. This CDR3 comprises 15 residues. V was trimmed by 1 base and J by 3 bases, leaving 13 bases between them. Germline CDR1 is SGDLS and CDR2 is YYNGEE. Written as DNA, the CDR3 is TGTGCCAGCAGCGTACTCCTTGCATCGGACACTGAAGCTTTCTTT. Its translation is CASSVLLASDTEAFF.

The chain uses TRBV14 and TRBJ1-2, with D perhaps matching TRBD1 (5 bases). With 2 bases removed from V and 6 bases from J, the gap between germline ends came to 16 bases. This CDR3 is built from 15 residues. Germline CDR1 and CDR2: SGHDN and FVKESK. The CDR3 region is CASSQSWRGFDGYTF. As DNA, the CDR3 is TGTGCCAGCAGCCAATCTTGGAGGGGATTTGATGGCTACACCTTC.

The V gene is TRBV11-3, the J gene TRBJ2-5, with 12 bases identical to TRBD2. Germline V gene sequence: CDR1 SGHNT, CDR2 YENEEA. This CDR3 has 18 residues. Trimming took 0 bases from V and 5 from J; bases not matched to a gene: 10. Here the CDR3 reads CASSLDEGLAGPGETQYF. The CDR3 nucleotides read TGTGCCAGCAGCTTAGATGAAGGACTAGCGGGACCTGGGGAGACCCAGTACTTC.

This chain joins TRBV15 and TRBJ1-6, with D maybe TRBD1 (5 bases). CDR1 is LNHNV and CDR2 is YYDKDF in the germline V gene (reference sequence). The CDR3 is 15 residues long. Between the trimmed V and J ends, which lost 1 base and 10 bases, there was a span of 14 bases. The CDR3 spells CATSRATDGSSPLHF. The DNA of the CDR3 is TGTGCCACCAGCAGAGCGACAGATGGCAGCTCACCCCTCCACTTT.

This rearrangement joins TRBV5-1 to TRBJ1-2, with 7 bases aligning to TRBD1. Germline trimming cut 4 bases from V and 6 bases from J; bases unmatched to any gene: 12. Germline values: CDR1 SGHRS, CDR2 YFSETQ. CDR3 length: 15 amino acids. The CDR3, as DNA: TGCGCCAGCAGCCAACAGGGGCCGCCGGACGATGGCTACACCTTC. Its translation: CASSQQGPPDDGYTF.

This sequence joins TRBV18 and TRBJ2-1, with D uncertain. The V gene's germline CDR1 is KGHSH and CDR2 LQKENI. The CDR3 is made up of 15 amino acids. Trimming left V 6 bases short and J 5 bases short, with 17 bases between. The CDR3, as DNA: TGTGCCAGCTCCCTCGCGGCCGGCACCGACAATGAGCAGTTCTTC. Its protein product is CASSLAAGTDNEQFF.